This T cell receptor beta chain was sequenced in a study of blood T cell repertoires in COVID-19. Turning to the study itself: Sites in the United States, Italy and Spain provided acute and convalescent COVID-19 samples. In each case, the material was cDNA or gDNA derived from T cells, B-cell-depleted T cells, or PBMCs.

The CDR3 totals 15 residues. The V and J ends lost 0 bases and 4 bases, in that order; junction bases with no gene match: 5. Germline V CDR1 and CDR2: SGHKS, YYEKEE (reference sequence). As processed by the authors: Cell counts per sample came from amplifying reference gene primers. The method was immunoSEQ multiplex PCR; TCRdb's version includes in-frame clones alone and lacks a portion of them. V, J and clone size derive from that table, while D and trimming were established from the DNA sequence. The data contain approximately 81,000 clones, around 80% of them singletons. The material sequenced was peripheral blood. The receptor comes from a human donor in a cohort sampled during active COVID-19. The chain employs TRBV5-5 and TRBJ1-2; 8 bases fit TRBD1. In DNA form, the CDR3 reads TGTGCCAGCAGCTTGGTACCAGGGGGCAGCTATGGCTACACCTTC. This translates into CASSLVPGGSYGYTF.